This T cell receptor (beta chain) was recovered during a study of T cell responses to AZD1222 COVID-19 vaccine. Trimming took off 3 bases at V and 0 bases at J, with 8 bases between the two ends. The CDR3 is 15 residues long. In germline, CDR1 is SGHTA, CDR2 FQGNSA. Details on this clone: Its cognate antigen is unknown.

Sequencing used immunoSEQ multiplex PCR; TCRdb keeps in-frame clones, though not all of them. This table has more than 150,000 clones, 70% to 90% appearing once. Findings and limits, study-wide: The study reported that nearly half of spike-specific TCRs target unmutated variant regions.

This TCR was sampled from an adult who received the AZD1222 COVID-19 vaccine. The chain employs TRBV7-2 and TRBJ2-2; D is possibly TRBD2 (6 bases). Sequencing used peripheral blood, obtained 28 days after the second AZD1222 dose. The CDR3 coding sequence is TGTGCCAGCAGCTTCTTAGCGGCGAACACCGGGGAGCTGTTTTTT. This codes for CASSFLAANTGELFF.